This entry describes one TCR beta chain. At one boundary the junction diverges from the germline segment, which might be a read error. This specimen belongs to a study of blood T cell repertoires in COVID-19. Study information: Donors in the United States, Italy and Spain gave samples during acute or convalescent COVID-19.

Repertoires were generated with immunoSEQ multiplex PCR, while TCRdb's copy carries only in-frame clones and drops some. The sample comprises 75,000 to 85,000 clones, roughly 86% of which are singletons, and less than 8.5% rests with the top ten. The TCR sequence derives from a human donor in a cohort sampled during active COVID-19. The sequenced sample consisted of peripheral blood.

CDR3 in amino acids: CASSPGGVVAFQETQYF. The DNA of the CDR3 is TGTGCTAGCAGCCCTGGCGGGGTGGTAGCCTTCCAAGAGACCCAGTACTTC. V is TRBV7-7 and J is TRBJ2-5; possible D gene TRBD2, 6 bases. CDR3 length equals 17 residues. Germline V gives CDR1 SSHAT, CDR2 FNYEAQ (reference sequence).